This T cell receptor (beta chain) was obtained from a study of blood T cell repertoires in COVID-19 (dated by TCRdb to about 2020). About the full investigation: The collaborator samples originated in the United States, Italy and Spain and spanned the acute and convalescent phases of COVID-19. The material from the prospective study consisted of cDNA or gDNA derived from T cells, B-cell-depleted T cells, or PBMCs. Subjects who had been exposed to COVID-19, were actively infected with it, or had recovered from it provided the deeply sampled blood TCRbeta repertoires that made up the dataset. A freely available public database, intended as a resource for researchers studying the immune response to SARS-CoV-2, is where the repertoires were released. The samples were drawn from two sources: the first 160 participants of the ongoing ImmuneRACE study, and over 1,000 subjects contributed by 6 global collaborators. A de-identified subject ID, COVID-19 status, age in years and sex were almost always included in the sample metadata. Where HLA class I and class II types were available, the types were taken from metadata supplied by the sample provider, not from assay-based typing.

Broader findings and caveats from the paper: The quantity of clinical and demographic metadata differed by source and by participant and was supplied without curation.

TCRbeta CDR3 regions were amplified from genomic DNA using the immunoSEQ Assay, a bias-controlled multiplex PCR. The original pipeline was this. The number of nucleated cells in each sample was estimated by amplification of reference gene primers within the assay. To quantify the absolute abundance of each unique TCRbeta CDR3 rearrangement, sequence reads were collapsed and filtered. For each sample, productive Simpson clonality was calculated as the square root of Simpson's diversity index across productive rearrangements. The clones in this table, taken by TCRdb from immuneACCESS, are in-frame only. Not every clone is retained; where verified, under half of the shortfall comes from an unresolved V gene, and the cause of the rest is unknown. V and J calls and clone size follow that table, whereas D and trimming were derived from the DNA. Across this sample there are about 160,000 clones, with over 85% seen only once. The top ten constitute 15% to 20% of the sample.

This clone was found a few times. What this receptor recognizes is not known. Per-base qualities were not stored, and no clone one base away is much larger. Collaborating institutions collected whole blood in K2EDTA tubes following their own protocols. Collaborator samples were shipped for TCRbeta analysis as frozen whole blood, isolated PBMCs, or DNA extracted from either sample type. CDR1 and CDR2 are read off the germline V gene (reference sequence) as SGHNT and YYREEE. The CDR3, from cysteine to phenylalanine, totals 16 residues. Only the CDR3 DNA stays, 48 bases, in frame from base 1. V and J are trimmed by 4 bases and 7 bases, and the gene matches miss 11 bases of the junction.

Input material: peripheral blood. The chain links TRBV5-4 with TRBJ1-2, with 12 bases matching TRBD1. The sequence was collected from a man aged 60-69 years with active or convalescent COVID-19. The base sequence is TGTGCCAGCAGCCCCCCACCGGGACAGGGGGCTTTTGGCTACACCTTC. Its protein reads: CASSPPPGQGAFGYTF.